This TCR beta chain was sequenced during a study of T-cell reconstitution after alpha-beta-depleted transplantation in children. The TCRbeta library incorporated unique molecular identifiers. MiXCR, applied by TCRdb to the PCR reads, yields one record per CDR3 protein. Among about 830,000 distinct CDR3 sequences listed, less than 20% were seen once. In germline, CDR1 is SGHRS, CDR2 YFSETQ. The CDR3 covers 14 residues. V was cut by 1 base and J by 3 bases, with 10 bases left in between. Study results and caveats: Reported findings indicate that, about two months after transplant, alpha-beta T cells came from several hundred expanded clones, which were derived from non-depleted graft cells. A year had passed since transplant, and T-cell counts and diversity by then came mostly from newly produced T cells. Some patients showed high day-60 TCRbeta diversity, which derived from surviving recipient T cells and thymic progenitors.

About this clonotype: Its antigen is as yet unknown.

The chain carries TRBV5-1 and TRBJ2-5; D is unresolved. The receptor's source is a male patient younger than 18 who had a stem cell transplant for acute lymphoblastic leukemia, so the T cells may come from the graft donor. The sequencing used PBMCs, mostly from graft donor cells, collected 360 days after TCRalphabeta/CD19-depleted stem cell transplant. The CDR3 sequence: CASSLKGLEETQYF. DNA for the CDR3: TGCGCCAGCAGCTTGAAAGGGCTGGAAGAGACCCAGTACTTC.